This T cell receptor beta chain was recovered during a study of T cells after posttransplantation cyclophosphamide. Using immunoSEQ multiplex PCR, the repertoire was profiled, and TCRdb retains in-frame clones only, with some absent. The specimen has about 39,000 clones, none found just once. This clone occurred many times. The material sequenced was PBMCs. This TCR was sampled from a woman in her fifties or sixties in good health and a related stem cell transplant donor.

The DNA for the CDR3 is TGTGCCAGCAGCTTACTGGCAGGGGAGTTCGAGCAGTACTTC. Residues: CASSLLAGEFEQYF. The V call is TRBV7-9, the J call TRBJ2-7; D may be TRBD1 (6 bases). The CDR3 totals 14 residues. V was trimmed by 2 bases and J by 6 bases, leaving 14 bases between them. The germline V gene encodes CDR1 SEHNR and CDR2 FQNEAQ (reference sequence).